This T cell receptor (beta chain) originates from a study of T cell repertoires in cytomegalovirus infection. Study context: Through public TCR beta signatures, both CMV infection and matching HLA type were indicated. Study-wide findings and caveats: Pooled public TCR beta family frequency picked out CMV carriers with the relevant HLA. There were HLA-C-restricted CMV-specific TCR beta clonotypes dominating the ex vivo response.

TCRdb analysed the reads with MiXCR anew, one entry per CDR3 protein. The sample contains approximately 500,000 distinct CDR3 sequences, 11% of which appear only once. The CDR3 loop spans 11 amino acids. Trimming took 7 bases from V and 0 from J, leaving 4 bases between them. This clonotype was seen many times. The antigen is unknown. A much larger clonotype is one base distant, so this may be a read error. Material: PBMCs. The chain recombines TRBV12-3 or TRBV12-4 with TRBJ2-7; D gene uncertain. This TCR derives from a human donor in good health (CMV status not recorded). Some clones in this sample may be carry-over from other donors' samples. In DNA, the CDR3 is TGTGCCAGCACCCCCTCCTACGAGCAGTACTTC. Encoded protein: CASTPSYEQYF.